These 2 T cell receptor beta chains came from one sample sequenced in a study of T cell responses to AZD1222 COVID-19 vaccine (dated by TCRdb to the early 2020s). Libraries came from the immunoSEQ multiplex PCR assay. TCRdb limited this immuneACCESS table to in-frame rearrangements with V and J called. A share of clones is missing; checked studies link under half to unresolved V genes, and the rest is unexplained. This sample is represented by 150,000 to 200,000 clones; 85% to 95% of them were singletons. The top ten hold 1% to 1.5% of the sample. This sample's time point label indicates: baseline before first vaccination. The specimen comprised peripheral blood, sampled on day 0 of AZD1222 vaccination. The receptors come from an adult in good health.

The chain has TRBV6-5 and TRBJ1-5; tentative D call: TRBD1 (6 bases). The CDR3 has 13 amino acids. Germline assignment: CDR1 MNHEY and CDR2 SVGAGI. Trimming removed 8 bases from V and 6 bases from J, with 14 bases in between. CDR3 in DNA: TGTGCCAGCCAGAACAGGGAGGGTCAGCCCCAGCATTTT. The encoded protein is CASQNREGQPQHF.

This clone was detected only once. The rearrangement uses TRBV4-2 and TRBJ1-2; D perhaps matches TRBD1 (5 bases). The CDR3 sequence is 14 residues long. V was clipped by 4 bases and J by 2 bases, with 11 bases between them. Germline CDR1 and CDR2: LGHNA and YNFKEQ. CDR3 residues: CASSLDTQNYGYTF. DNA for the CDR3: TGTGCCAGCAGCCTGGACACGCAAAACTATGGCTACACCTTC.